The 18 T cell receptor beta chains presented below share a single source sample, sequenced in a study of cytomegalovirus exposure and HLA in healthy donors. PCR involved 60 Vbeta and 13 Jbeta primers. The assay was immunoSEQ multiplex PCR, and TCRdb's table has in-frame clones only and misses some. Here the sample spans 100,000 to 150,000 clones, 60% to 80% being singletons. Sequencing used PBMCs. The receptors here all came from an older woman in good health and CMV-seropositive.

This clone was detected only a few times. The gene calls are TRBV11-3 and TRBJ2-2; TRBD1 agrees at 11 bases. CDR3 size: 16 residues. Germline values: CDR1 SGHNT, CDR2 YENEEA. Losses at the gene ends were 6 bases for V and 3 bases for J; bases not matched to a gene: 6. CDR3 nucleotide sequence: TGTGCCAGCAGTGCCCCGGGACAGGGGGACACCGGGGAGCTGTTTTTT. It encodes CASSAPGQGDTGELFF.

The CDR3 DNA sequence: TGTGCCAGCAGCCTAGAGGGACAGGGAAATGAAAAACTGTTTTTT. Protein sequence: CASSLEGQGNEKLFF. The genes are TRBV9 and TRBJ1-4, with 9 bases that match TRBD1. Germline-derived CDR1 and CDR2 are SGDLS and YYNGEE. The junction had 6 bases not matched to a gene; V was cut back by 4 bases and J by 5 bases. The CDR3 length is 15 residues.

The chain employs TRBV18 and TRBJ2-2; D is possibly TRBD2 (7 bases). Germline V gene lookup returns CDR1 KGHSH and CDR2 LQKENI. The CDR3 sequence is 16 residues long. The V end lost 6 bases, the J end lost 2 bases, and 16 bases lay between the germline ends. CDR3 amino acids: CASSGGGAANTGELFF. The CDR3 nucleotides are TGTGCCAGCTCCGGTGGGGGGGCCGCCAACACCGGGGAGCTGTTTTTT.

This chain joins TRBV7-2 and TRBJ1-2; perhaps TRBD1 as D (6 bases). The CDR3 loop spans 12 amino acids. Germline V gives CDR1 SGHTA, CDR2 FQGNSA. V was cut by 10 bases and J by 3 bases, with 12 bases left in between. The CDR3 is CAKGEGDYGYTF. The CDR3 bases are TGTGCCAAGGGAGAGGGGGACTATGGCTACACCTTC.

This clone was seen a few times. V gene TRBV11-2 combines with J gene TRBJ2-3, with TRBD1 as a possible D gene (6 bases). Deletions cut 4 bases from V and 7 bases from J, with 9 bases between. The length of the CDR3 is 12 residues. Germline V gene lookup returns CDR1 SGHAT and CDR2 FQNNGV. CDR3 sequence reads: CASSSGHYTQYF. The DNA of the CDR3 is TGTGCCAGCAGCTCGGGACACTATACGCAGTATTTT. Drawing the rest from reference TRBV11-2 and TRBJ2-3, the complete variable domain is EAGVAQSPRYKIIEKRQSVAFWCNPISGHATLYWYQQILGQGPKLLIQFQNNGVVDDSQLPKDRFSAERLKGVDSTLKIQPAKLEDSAVYLCASSSGHYTQYFGPGTRLTVL.

The V call is TRBV18, the J call TRBJ2-7, with D possibly TRBD2 on 6 matching bases. Trimming took off 5 bases at V and 5 bases at J, with 16 bases between the two ends. The CDR3 totals 14 residues. Germline CDR1 KGHSH, CDR2 LQKENI. The CDR3 region has the DNA TGTGCCAGCTCATGGCCCGGAGGGCATAACGAGCAGTACTTC. Translating gives CASSWPGGHNEQYF.

The chain links TRBV7-3 to TRBJ1-3; TRBD1 might be the D (5 bases). The CDR3 totals 17 residues. V was shortened by 0 bases and J by 4 bases, with 16 bases between the two germline ends. Germline V CDR1 and CDR2: SGHTA, FQGTGA. For the CDR3, the DNA is TGTGCCAGCAGCTTAACTCCCGAACGGGGGGTCGGAAACACCATATATTTT. Translating gives CASSLTPERGVGNTIYF.

V gene TRBV27 combines with J gene TRBJ1-2; perhaps TRBD1 as D (6 bases). The germline V and J ends were trimmed by 4 bases and 5 bases, with 17 bases remaining between them. CDR3 length: 15 amino acids. From germline, CDR1 is MNHEY and CDR2 SMNVEV (reference sequence). DNA for the CDR3: TGTGCCAGCAGTTCGTCCGGGACATTCCAATATGGCTACACCTTC. Amino acids: CASSSSGTFQYGYTF.

The chain couples TRBV7-3 to TRBJ1-6; no clear D gene. The CDR3 runs to 17 residues. Germline lookup yields CDR1 SGHTA and CDR2 FQGTGA. V lost 5 bases, J lost 5 bases, and 19 bases lay in between. The CDR3 DNA is TGTGCCAGCAGCCCCGGCCCCCGAGGAGGAGATAATTCACCCCTCCACTTT. Its translation: CASSPGPRGGDNSPLHF.

On this clone itself: One end of the junction varies from germline; a read error may be responsible. CDR3 in amino acids: CSSSLNRDRGHGGYTF. The CDR3 DNA reads TGTTCCAGCAGCCTAAACCGGGACAGGGGGCATGGTGGCTACACCTTC. V and J are TRBV7-9 and TRBJ1-2, with 12 bases matching TRBD1. The CDR3 covers 16 residues. Germline V CDR1 and CDR2: SEHNR, FQNEAQ (reference sequence). Using reference TRBV7-9 and TRBJ1-2 for the parts outside the CDR3, the full variable domain is DTGVSQNPRHKITKRGQNVTFRCDPISEHNRLYWYRQTLGQGPEFLTYFQNEAQLEKSRLLSDRFSAERPKGSFSTLEIQRTEQGDSAMYLCSSSLNRDRGHGGYTFGSGTRLTVV.

The chain is built from TRBV7-9 and TRBJ1-5; 8 positions match TRBD1. V gave up 4 bases and J gave up 6 bases; unmatched junction bases: 8. The length of the CDR3 is 15 residues. Looked up from germline, CDR1 is SEHNR and CDR2 is FQNEAQ (reference sequence). The CDR3 protein is CASSSNTGGGQPQHF. DNA of the CDR3: TGTGCCAGCAGCTCCAATACAGGGGGAGGTCAGCCCCAGCATTTT.

The chain employs TRBV19 and TRBJ1-5; D remains ambiguous. This CDR3 comprises 12 residues. The germline V and J ends were trimmed by 3 bases and 4 bases, with 4 bases remaining between them. Germline values: CDR1 LNHDA, CDR2 SQIVND (reference sequence). CDR3 nucleotides: TGTGCCAGTAGTATCGGGAATCAGCCCCAGCATTTT. Translation: CASSIGNQPQHF.

V and J are TRBV7-3 and TRBJ1-1; no firm D call. The CDR3 has 14 residues. Germline CDR1 is SGHTA and CDR2 is FQGTGA. Trimming removed 6 bases from V and 1 base from J, with 12 bases in between. Here the CDR3 reads CASSSPLANTEAFF. The CDR3 DNA sequence: TGTGCCAGCAGTTCCCCACTCGCGAACACTGAAGCTTTCTTT. The variable domain in full, completed from reference TRBV7-3 and TRBJ1-1, reads GAGVSQTPSNKVTEKGKYVELRCDPISGHTALYWYRQSLGQGPEFLIYFQGTGAADDSGLPNDRFFAVRPEGSVSTLKIQRTERGDSAVYLCASSSPLANTEAFFGQGTRLTVV.

This chain connects TRBV6-5 to TRBJ2-7; TRBD1 might be the D (6 bases). Trimming took 4 bases from V and 0 from J, leaving 13 bases between them. Germline CDR1 and CDR2: MNHEY and SVGAGI. This CDR3 is 15 amino acids long. This chain's CDR3 is CASSSTGLSSYEQYF. CDR3 DNA: TGTGCCAGCAGTTCGACAGGACTGAGCTCCTACGAGCAGTACTTC.

This clone was observed once. The gene calls are TRBV6-1 and TRBJ1-1; TRBD1 is a possible D gene (6 bases). Germline assignment: CDR1 MNHNS and CDR2 SASEGT. This CDR3 has 12 residues. Trimming took 6 bases from V and 1 from J, leaving 6 bases between them. In DNA, the CDR3 is TGTGCCAGCAGACAGGGGAACACTGAAGCTTTCTTT. Its translation: CASRQGNTEAFF.

This clone was observed a single time. The chain uses TRBV29-1 and TRBJ1-2; 7 positions match TRBD1. The CDR3 length is 15 residues. The germline V gene encodes CDR1 SQVTM and CDR2 ANQGSEA. Trimming removed 2 bases from V and 4 bases from J; junction bases left unmatched: 10. The DNA of the CDR3 is TGCAGCGTTGAATCTACAGGGGAAAGACTCTATGGCTACACCTTC. Its protein product is CSVESTGERLYGYTF. Full variable domain (remainder filled in from reference TRBV29-1 and TRBJ1-2): SAVISQKPSRDICQRGTSLTIQCQVDSQVTMMFWYRQQPGQSLTLIATANQGSEATYESGFVIDKFPISRPNLTFSTLTVSNMSPEDSSIYLCSVESTGERLYGYTFGSGTRLTVV.

This chain connects TRBV5-5 to TRBJ1-2, with D unclear. The germline V gene encodes CDR1 SGHKS and CDR2 YYEKEE (reference sequence). The CDR3 spans 16 residues. V lost 2 bases and J 1 base, leaving 15 bases between the germline ends. CDR3 sequence (DNA): TGTGCCAGCAGCTTAGCGGTAGGGCGCTTTAACTATGGCTACACCTTC. Protein product: CASSLAVGRFNYGYTF.

V gene TRBV19 combines with J gene TRBJ2-7; D gene unclear. Trimming took off 3 bases at V and 3 bases at J, with 9 bases between the two ends. Germline CDR1 reads LNHDA; CDR2 reads SQIVND (reference sequence). This CDR3 has 13 amino acids. CDR3 nucleotide sequence: TGTGCCAGTAGTATTGCGGTTCTCTACGAGCAGTACTTC. Protein sequence: CASSIAVLYEQYF.